The T cell receptor (beta chain) described here comes from a study of OX40 agonist ivuxolimab in advanced cancers. Measured with immunoSEQ multiplex PCR; TCRdb has only the in-frame clones, and not every one. The sample records tens of thousands of clones, around 89% being singletons. Germline CDR1 reads MNHEY; CDR2 reads SMNVEV (reference sequence). The CDR3 has 15 amino acids. Trimming took 6 bases from V and 4 from J, leaving 16 bases between them. The sample here was CD4+ or CD8+ T cells sorted from blood, taken in a trial of the OX40 agonist ivuxolimab. This clonotype originated in an adult with an advanced solid tumor such as melanoma, head and neck, liver or kidney cancer. The chain recombines TRBV27 with TRBJ1-5; no reliable D call. The CDR3, as DNA: TGTGCCAGCAGGATGAGGAGGGAGGGTAATCAGCCCCAGCATTTT. Translation: CASRMRREGNQPQHF.